This T cell receptor (beta chain) comes out of a study of tumor-infiltrating lymphocytes in primary liver carcinoma. Study in general: Subjects presented with primary liver carcinoma managed by surgical resection. Stage T1-T3 N0M0 and a size of about 4 to 10 cm characterized the tumors.

Study-level points and caveats: Lower overlap was observed for tumor-adjacent and tumor-blood pairs relative to tumor region pairs. Bulk samples went unsorted, so CD4+ and CD8+ repertoires were not compared.

Synthesis of TCR beta cDNA was carried out from 500 ng total RNA with a constant-region primer. ARM-PCR, slightly modified, supplied the TCR beta libraries through three nested multiplex PCR rounds. PCR rounds one and two used TRBV1-TRBV30 forward primers with a C-beta reverse primer for about 11 cycles each. TCRdb re-called the multiplex PCR reads with MiXCR, one entry per CDR3 protein. The repertoire consists of approximately 330,000 distinct CDR3 sequences, with less than 75% occurring once and the leading ten covering about 6%. CDR1 LGHNA and CDR2 YSLEER come from the germline V gene. CDR3 length: 16 residues. On this clonotype: The antigen remains unidentified. Germline and junction disagree at one end, which may indicate a read error.

Unsorted whole blood served as the source of blood RNA, and germline DNA was extracted as well. The chain carries TRBV4-3 and TRBJ2-5, with TRBD2 identical over 11 bases. Sequencing used peripheral blood. The sequence was obtained from a man in his forties with primary liver carcinoma and hepatitis B virus infection. CDR3 amino acids: CTSSQSLAGVGETQYF. Written as DNA, the CDR3 is TGCACCAGCAGCCAATCACTAGCGGGAGTAGGTGAAACCCAGTACTTC.